Sequencing of this T cell receptor beta chain was carried out in a study of T cell changes during pregnancy in multiple sclerosis. This CDR3 contains 15 residues. V lost 2 bases and J lost 6, with 15 bases in between. CDR1 and CDR2 (germline): SGDLS, YYNGEE. Sequenced by immunoSEQ multiplex PCR; TCRdb stores in-frame clones only, minus some. Counted here are 100,000 or so clones, roughly 92% occurring once; the ten biggest clones make up around 0.99%. This TCR came from a female donor with multiple sclerosis, enrolled in a pregnancy study. The chain links TRBV9 to TRBJ2-1; D remains ambiguous. The input for sequencing was peripheral blood, taken after pregnancy. This chain's CDR3 is CASSVSGSTSNEQFF. In DNA, the CDR3 is TGTGCCAGCAGCGTCTCCGGGTCCACAAGCAATGAGCAGTTCTTC.